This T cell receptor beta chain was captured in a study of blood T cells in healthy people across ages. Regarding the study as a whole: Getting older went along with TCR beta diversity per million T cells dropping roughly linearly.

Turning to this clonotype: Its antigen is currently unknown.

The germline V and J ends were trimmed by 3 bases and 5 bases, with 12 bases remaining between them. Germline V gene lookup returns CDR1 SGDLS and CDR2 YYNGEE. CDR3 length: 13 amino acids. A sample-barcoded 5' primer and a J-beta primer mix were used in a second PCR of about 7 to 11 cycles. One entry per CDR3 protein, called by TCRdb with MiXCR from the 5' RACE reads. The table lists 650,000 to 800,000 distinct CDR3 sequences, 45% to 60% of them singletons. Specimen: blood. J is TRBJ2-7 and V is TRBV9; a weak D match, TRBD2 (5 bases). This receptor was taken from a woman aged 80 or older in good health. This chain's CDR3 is CASSALLGDEQYF. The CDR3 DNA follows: TGTGCCAGCAGCGCTCTGCTCGGGGACGAGCAGTACTTC.